The 22 T cell receptor beta chains presented below share a single source sample, sequenced in a study of Tregs in tolerant kidney transplant recipients. Mixed chimerism was transient after nonmyeloablative marrow transplants from related graft donors. Sequencing was performed with immunoSEQ multiplex PCR; in TCRdb, only in-frame clones are kept and a portion is missing. The sample has roughly 64,000 clones, around 87% seen once. The input for sequencing was CD4+ T cells from blood (PBMCs), taken 6 months after the transplant. The receptors were sampled from a human patient who received a combined kidney and bone marrow transplant. T cells may partly derive from the graft donor.

This chain joins TRBV27 and TRBJ2-3; a weak D match, TRBD1 (6 bases). The V gene lost 7 bases and the J gene lost 5 bases, with 13 bases spanning the gap. Per the germline V gene, CDR1 is MNHEY and CDR2 is SMNVEV (reference sequence). The CDR3 spans 13 residues. CDR3 in DNA: TGTGCCAGCAACAGAGGGGGTGGAGATACGCAGTATTTT. This codes for CASNRGGGDTQYF.

The chain uses TRBV7-2 and TRBJ2-7; 9 bases are shared with TRBD2. CDR1 and CDR2 (germline): SGHTA, FQGNSA. This CDR3 is 19 amino acids long. V trimming: 1 base; J trimming: 3 bases; junction bases outside the gene matches: 16. The CDR3 sequence is CASSLEPLFGLAGFYEQYF. The CDR3 DNA follows: TGTGCCAGCAGCTTAGAGCCCCTTTTCGGGCTAGCGGGATTCTACGAGCAGTACTTC.

The rearrangement joins TRBV9 to TRBJ2-5; 12 nucleotides align to TRBD2. V was pared by 0 bases and J by 2 bases, with 11 bases of the junction left unmatched. The CDR3 sequence is 19 residues long. CDR1 is SGDLS, CDR2 YYNGEE, per germline. CDR3 sequence reads: CASSVGASGGGGPQETQYF. The CDR3 nucleotides read TGTGCCAGCAGCGTAGGGGCTAGCGGGGGGGGAGGACCACAAGAGACCCAGTACTTC.

This chain links TRBV7-2 with TRBJ1-2; D not resolved. The CDR3 totals 12 residues. Germline V gene data show CDR1 as SGHTA and CDR2 as FQGNSA. The V end was cut by 6 bases, the J end by 4 bases, with 9 bases between. The CDR3 reads CASSPEIYGYTF. CDR3 bases: TGTGCCAGCAGTCCGGAGATCTATGGCTACACCTTC.

There are a few counts of this clone. In the same sample, other DNA sequences code for this CDR3. The gene calls are TRBV4-3 and TRBJ2-3; weak D call: TRBD1 (6 bases). The CDR3 totals 14 residues. Germline V gene data show CDR1 as LGHNA and CDR2 as YSLEER. V lost 4 bases to trimming and J lost 2 bases, with 10 bases between them. CDR3 protein: CASSPTGPTDTQYF. In nucleotides, the CDR3 is TGCGCCAGCAGCCCGACAGGACCCACAGATACGCAGTATTTT.

The gene calls are TRBV29-1 and TRBJ1-2, with D possibly being TRBD1 (5 bases). Germline V gives CDR1 SQVTM, CDR2 ANQGSEA. V dropped 0 bases and J dropped 5 bases, with 13 bases sitting between them. The CDR3 has 14 residues. In DNA form, the CDR3 reads TGCAGCGTTGAAGATGGGGCGGCTAGATATGGCTACACCTTC. Residues: CSVEDGAARYGYTF.

The rearrangement uses TRBV11-1 and TRBJ2-3; D call uncertain. The CDR3 is 14 residues long. Germline values: CDR1 SGHAT, CDR2 FQDESV (reference sequence). V lost 1 base to trimming and J lost 10 bases, with 15 bases between them. As DNA, the CDR3 is TGTGCCAGCAGCTTAGAAGAGGCGATCGAGGCGCAGTATTTT. Translation gives CASSLEEAIEAQYF.

CDR3: CASSWGHFSNYGYTF. DNA for the CDR3: TGTGCCAGCAGTTGGGGACACTTTTCTAACTATGGCTACACCTTC. The chain couples TRBV28 to TRBJ1-2; perhaps TRBD1 as D (6 bases). V lost 4 bases and J lost 0, with 12 bases in between. CDR1 MDHEN and CDR2 SYDVKM come from the germline V gene. The CDR3 extends over 15 amino acids.

J is TRBJ2-7 and V is TRBV5-6; 8 bases align to TRBD1. The CDR3 is 14 amino acids. J lost 2 bases, V lost 2 bases, and 3 bases had no gene match. Germline lookup yields CDR1 SGHDT and CDR2 YYEEEE. The CDR3 reads CASSFGTGAYEQYF. The CDR3 DNA reads as TGTGCCAGCAGCTTCGGGACAGGAGCCTACGAGCAGTACTTC.

V and J are TRBV30 and TRBJ2-1; 9 bases fit TRBD1. After removal of 3 bases from V and 7 bases from J, the junction contained 4 bases not matched to a gene. CDR1 is GTSNPN, CDR2 SVGIG, per germline (reference sequence). The CDR3 has 13 residues. CDR3 DNA: TGTGCCTGGAGCACAGGGGGCTTAAATGAGCAGTTCTTC. Amino acids: CAWSTGGLNEQFF.

This chain connects TRBV5-1 to TRBJ2-5; no definite D call. The CDR3 totals 14 residues. Germline assignment: CDR1 SGHRS and CDR2 YFSETQ. The V end was cut by 0 bases, the J end by 0 bases, with 6 bases between. For the CDR3, the DNA is TGCGCCAGCAGCTTGGACAGCCACCAAGAGACCCAGTACTTC. It codes for CASSLDSHQETQYF.

The chain combines TRBV5-1 with TRBJ2-1; 8 positions match TRBD2. The CDR3 length is 15 residues. V gave up 2 bases and J gave up 7 bases; unmatched junction bases: 8. Germline lookup yields CDR1 SGHRS and CDR2 YFSETQ. The CDR3 bases are TGCGCCAGCAGCTTCTCACCGGGAGGGGCAAATGAGCAGTTCTTC. It translates to CASSFSPGGANEQFF.

This chain uses TRBV5-1 with TRBJ1-1; 7 bases align to TRBD1. This CDR3 contains 14 residues. The V gene end was trimmed by 7 bases and the J gene end by 1 base; junction bases not matched to a gene: 7. Germline-derived CDR1 and CDR2 are SGHRS and YFSETQ. For the CDR3, the DNA is TGCGCCAGCGCCGCCGGGACAGCGAACACTGAAGCTTTCTTT. This gives the protein CASAAGTANTEAFF.

The V and J genes are TRBV4-2 and TRBJ2-7, with D perhaps TRBD2 (6 bases). CDR3 length equals 16 residues. The V end was cut by 1 base, the J end by 3 bases, with 16 bases between. The germline V gene encodes CDR1 LGHNA and CDR2 YNFKEQ. The CDR3 DNA sequence: TGTGCCAGCAGCCAAGTACCTAGCGCAGCATACTACGAGCAGTACTTC. Translating it yields CASSQVPSAAYYEQYF.

V is TRBV11-1 and J is TRBJ2-3, with unresolved D. Trimming cost V 1 base and J 5 bases, with 10 bases left between them. The germline V gene has CDR1 SGHAT and CDR2 FQDESV (reference sequence). CDR3 length: 14 residues. The CDR3 sequence is CASSLEPFGDTQYF. In DNA form, the CDR3 reads TGTGCCAGCAGCTTAGAGCCCTTCGGAGATACGCAGTATTTT.

CDR3 residues: CASSGTSSTDTQYF. In DNA, the CDR3 is TGTGCCAGCAGTGGGACTAGCAGCACAGATACGCAGTATTTT. The chain combines TRBV25-1 with TRBJ2-3, with 8 bases aligning to TRBD2. J gave up 0 bases and V 4 bases, and 0 bases lay outside the gene matches. CDR1 and CDR2 (germline): MGHDK, SYGVNS. CDR3 length equals 14 residues.

This clone was picked up a small number of times. The gene calls are TRBV2 and TRBJ1-4; D gene ambiguous. The V gene's germline CDR1 is SNHLY and CDR2 FYNNEI. CDR3 length equals 11 residues. Trimming took 7 bases from V and 6 from J, leaving 6 bases between them. This CDR3 is CASKFDEKLFF. CDR3 sequence (DNA): TGTGCCAGCAAATTCGATGAAAAACTGTTTTTT. The full variable domain, its missing parts supplied by reference TRBV2 and TRBJ1-4, is EPEVTQTPSHQVTQMGQEVILRCVPISNHLYFYWYRQILGQKVEFLVSFYNNEISEKSEIFDDQFSVERPDGSNFTLKIRSTKLEDSAMYFCASKFDEKLFFGSGTQLSVL.

The chain carries TRBV5-1 and TRBJ2-2; TRBD1 matches at 7 bases. CDR3 length: 16 residues. Germline V gene lookup returns CDR1 SGHRS and CDR2 YFSETQ. Trimming at V came to 4 bases and at J to 3 bases, leaving 9 bases not matched to a gene. DNA for the CDR3: TGCGCCAGCAGCAGGACACAGGGGCGGGACACCGGGGAGCTGTTTTTT. It encodes CASSRTQGRDTGELFF.

This clone was counted once. The chain joins TRBV7-3 to TRBJ1-2, with 7 bases lining up with TRBD1. The germline CDR1 and CDR2 sequences are SGHTA and FQGTGA. CDR3 length: 13 residues. After removal of 5 bases from V and 6 bases from J, the junction contained 6 bases not matched to a gene. The CDR3 is CASSRDRDHGYTF. CDR3 sequence (DNA): TGTGCCAGCAGCCGCGACAGGGATCATGGCTACACCTTC.

The CDR3 is CASSSRQGFTYEQYF. DNA for the CDR3: TGTGCCAGCAGTTCCCGACAGGGGTTTACATACGAGCAGTACTTC. The chain is built from TRBV6-5 and TRBJ2-7; 8 nucleotides line up with TRBD1. The CDR3 loop spans 15 amino acids. The V gene's germline CDR1 is MNHEY and CDR2 SVGAGI. V lost 4 bases, J lost 4 bases, and 9 bases stayed unmatched.

As concerns this clone: The junction differs from germline at one of its ends, possibly a read error. This specimen includes other DNA sequences encoding the same CDR3. The chain couples TRBV18 to TRBJ2-7; 10 positions agree with TRBD2. The CDR3 extends over 17 amino acids. Germline CDR1 is KGHSH and CDR2 is LQKENI. CDR3 residues: CASSPRVAGGLSYEQYF. The CDR3 bases are TGTGCTAGCTCACCGAGAGTAGCGGGAGGACTTTCCTACGAGCAGTACTTC.

This clone was detected only a few times. The V gene is TRBV6-1, the J gene TRBJ1-3, with TRBD1 matching 10 bases. This CDR3 region has 15 residues. The germline V gene has CDR1 MNHNS and CDR2 SASEGT. Losses at the gene ends were 5 bases for V and 4 bases for J; bases not matched to a gene: 5. CDR3 amino acids: CASSRDRGLGNTIYF. DNA of the CDR3: TGTGCCAGCAGTAGGGACAGGGGATTAGGAAACACCATATATTTT.